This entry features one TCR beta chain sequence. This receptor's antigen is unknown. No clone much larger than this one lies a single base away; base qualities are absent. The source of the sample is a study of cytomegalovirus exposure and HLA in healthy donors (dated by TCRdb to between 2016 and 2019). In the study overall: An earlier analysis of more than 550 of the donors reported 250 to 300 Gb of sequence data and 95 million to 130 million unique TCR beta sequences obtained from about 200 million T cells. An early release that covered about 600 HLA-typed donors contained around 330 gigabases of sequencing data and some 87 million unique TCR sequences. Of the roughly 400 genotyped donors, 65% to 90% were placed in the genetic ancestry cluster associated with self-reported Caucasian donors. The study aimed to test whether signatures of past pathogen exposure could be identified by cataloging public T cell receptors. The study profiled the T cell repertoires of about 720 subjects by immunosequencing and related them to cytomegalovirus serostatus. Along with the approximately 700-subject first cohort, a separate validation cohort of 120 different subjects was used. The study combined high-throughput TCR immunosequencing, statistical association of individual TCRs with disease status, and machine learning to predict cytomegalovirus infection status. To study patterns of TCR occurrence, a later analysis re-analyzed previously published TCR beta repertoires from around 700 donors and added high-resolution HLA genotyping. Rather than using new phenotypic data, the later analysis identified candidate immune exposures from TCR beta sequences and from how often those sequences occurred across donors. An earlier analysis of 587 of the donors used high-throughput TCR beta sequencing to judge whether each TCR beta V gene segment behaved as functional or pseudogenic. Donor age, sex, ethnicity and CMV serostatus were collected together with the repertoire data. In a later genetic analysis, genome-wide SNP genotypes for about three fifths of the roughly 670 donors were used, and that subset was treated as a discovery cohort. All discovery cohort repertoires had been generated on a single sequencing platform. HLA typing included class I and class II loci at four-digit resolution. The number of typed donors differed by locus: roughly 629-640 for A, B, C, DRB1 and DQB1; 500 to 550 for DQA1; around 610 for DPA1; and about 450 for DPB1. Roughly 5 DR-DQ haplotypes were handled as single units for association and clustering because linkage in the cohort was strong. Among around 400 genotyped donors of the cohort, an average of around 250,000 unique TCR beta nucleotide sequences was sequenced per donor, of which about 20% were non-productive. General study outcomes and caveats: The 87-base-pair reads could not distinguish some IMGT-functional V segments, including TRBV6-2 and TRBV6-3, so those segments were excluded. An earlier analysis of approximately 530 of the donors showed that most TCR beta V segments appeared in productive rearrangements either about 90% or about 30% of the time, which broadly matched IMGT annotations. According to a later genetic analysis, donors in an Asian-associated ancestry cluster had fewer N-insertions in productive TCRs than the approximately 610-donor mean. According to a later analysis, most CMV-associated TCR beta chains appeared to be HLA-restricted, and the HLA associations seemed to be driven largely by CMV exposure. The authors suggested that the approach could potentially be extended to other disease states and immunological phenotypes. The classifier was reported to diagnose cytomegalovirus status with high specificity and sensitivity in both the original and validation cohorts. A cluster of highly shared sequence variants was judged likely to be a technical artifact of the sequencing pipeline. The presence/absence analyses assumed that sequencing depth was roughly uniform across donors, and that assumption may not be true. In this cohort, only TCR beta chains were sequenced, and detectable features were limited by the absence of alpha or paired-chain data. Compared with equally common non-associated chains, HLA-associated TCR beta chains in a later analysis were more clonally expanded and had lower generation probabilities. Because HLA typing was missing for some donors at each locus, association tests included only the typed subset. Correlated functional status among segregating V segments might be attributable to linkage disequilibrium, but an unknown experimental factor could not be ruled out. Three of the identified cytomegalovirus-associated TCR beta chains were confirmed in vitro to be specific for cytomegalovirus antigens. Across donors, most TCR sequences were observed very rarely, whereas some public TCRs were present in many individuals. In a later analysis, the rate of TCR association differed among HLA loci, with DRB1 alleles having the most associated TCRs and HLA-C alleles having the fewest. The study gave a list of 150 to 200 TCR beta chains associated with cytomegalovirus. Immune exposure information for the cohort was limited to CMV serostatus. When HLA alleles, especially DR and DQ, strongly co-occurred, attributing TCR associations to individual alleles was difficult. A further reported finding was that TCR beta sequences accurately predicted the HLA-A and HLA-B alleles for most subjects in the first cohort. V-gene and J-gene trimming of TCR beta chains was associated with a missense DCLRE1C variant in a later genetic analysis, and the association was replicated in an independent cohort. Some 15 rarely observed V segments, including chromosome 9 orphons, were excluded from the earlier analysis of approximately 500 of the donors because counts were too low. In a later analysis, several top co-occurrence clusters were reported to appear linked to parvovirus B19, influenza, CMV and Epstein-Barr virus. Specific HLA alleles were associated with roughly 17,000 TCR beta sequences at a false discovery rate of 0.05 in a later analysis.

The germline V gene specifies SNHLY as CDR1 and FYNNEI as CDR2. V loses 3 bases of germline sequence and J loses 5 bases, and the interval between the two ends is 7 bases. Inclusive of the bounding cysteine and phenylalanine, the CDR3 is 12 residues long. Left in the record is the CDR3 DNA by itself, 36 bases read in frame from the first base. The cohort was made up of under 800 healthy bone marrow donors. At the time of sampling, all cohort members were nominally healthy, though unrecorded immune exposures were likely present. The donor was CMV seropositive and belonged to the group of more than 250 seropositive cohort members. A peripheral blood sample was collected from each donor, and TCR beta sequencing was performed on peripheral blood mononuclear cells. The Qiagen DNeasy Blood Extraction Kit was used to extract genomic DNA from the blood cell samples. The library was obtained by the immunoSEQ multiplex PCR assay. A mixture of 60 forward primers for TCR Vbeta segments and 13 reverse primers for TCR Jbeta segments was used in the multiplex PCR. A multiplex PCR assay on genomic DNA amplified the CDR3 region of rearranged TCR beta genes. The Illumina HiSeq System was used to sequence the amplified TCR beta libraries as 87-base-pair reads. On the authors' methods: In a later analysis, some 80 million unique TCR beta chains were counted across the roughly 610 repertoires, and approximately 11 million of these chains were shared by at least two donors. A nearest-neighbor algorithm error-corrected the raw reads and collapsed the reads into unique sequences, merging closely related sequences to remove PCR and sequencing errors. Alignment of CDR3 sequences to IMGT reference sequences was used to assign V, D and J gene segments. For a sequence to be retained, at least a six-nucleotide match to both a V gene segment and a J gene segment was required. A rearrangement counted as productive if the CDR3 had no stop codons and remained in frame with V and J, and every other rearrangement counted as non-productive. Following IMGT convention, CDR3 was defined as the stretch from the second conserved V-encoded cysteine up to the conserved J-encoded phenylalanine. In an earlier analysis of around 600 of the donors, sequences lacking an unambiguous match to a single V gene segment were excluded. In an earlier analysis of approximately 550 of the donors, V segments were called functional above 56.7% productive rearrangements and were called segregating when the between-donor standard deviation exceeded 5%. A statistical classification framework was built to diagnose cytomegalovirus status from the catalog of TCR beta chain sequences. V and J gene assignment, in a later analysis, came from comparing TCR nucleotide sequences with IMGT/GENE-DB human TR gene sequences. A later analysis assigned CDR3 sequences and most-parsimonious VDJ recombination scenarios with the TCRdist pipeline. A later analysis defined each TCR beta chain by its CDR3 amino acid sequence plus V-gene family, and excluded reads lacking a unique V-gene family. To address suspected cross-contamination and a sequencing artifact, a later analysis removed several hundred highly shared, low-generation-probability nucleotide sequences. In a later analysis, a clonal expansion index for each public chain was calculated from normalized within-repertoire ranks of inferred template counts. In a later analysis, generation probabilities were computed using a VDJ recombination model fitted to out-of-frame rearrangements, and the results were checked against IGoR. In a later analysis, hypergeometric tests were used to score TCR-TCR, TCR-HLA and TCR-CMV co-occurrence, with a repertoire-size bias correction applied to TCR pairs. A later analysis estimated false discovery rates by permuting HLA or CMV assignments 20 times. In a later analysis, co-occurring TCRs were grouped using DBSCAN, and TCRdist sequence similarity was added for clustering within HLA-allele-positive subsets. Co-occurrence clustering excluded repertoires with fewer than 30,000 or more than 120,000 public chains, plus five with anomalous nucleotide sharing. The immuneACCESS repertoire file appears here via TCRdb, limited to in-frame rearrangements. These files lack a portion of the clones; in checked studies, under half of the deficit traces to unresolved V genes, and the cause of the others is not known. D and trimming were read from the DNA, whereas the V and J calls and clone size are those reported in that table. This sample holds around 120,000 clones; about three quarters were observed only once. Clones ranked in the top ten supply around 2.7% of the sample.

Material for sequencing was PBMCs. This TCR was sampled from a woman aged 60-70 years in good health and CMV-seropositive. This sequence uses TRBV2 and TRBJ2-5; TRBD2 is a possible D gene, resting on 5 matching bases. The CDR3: CASSDRRETQYF. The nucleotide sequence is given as TGTGCCAGCAGTGACAGGAGGGAGACCCAGTACTTC.